A single sample is the source of the 8 T cell receptor beta chains below, sequenced in a study of T cell responses to AZD1222 COVID-19 vaccine. Profiling relied on immunoSEQ multiplex PCR, and the TCRdb table lists in-frame clones only, not all of them. The repertoire includes 50,000 or so clones, 70% to 80% of them detected once, and just under 5% sits in the top ten. The sample was peripheral blood, taken 28 days after the second AZD1222 dose. Receptors originate from an adult who received the AZD1222 COVID-19 vaccine.

The rearrangement links TRBV3-1 (or the pseudogene TRBV3-2) to TRBJ2-1, with D tentatively TRBD2 (6 bases). The V end lost 5 bases, the J end lost 6 bases, and 11 bases lay between the germline ends. This CDR3 contains 13 residues. The germline V gene has CDR1 LGHDT and CDR2 YNNKEL (reference sequence). In DNA form, the CDR3 reads TGTGCCAGCAGCTGGAGACTAGTCAATGAGCAGTTCTTC. Translating gives CASSWRLVNEQFF.

V usage is TRBV9 and J usage is TRBJ1-5, with unresolved D. The CDR3 totals 12 residues. The V end lost 7 bases, the J end lost 4 bases, and 9 bases lay between the germline ends. Germline V gives CDR1 SGDLS, CDR2 YYNGEE. CDR3: CASGSMNQPQHF. In DNA, the CDR3 is TGTGCCAGCGGATCGATGAATCAGCCCCAGCATTTT.

In DNA form, the CDR3 reads TGTGCCACCAGCAGAGCGGACAATAGATCACCCCTCCACTTT. It encodes CATSRADNRSPLHF. The chain links TRBV15 to TRBJ1-6; the D gene is possibly TRBD1 (5 bases). The CDR3 has 14 residues. Germline V gives CDR1 LNHNV, CDR2 YYDKDF (reference sequence). V lost 1 base and J 10 bases, leaving 11 bases between the germline ends. Variable domain in full (rest from reference TRBV15 and TRBJ1-6): DAMVIQNPRYQVTQFGKPVTLSCSQTLNHNVMYWYQQKSSQAPKLLFHYYDKDFNNEADTPDNFQSRRPNTSFCFLDIRSPGLGDTAMYLCATSRADNRSPLHFGNGTRLTVT.

The chain employs TRBV28 and TRBJ1-2; 9 positions agree with TRBD1. The V gene's germline CDR1 is MDHEN and CDR2 SYDVKM. This CDR3 is built from 16 residues. The V segment lost 6 bases and the J segment 0 bases; nucleotides outside the gene matches: 8. In DNA form, the CDR3 reads TGTGCCAGCAGAGGGCCCGGGACAGGGACTAACTATGGCTACACCTTC. Translation gives CASRGPGTGTNYGYTF.

V usage is TRBV6-2 or TRBV6-3 and J usage is TRBJ2-7, with unresolved D. The CDR3 has 13 amino acids. Looked up from germline, CDR1 is MNHEY and CDR2 is SVGEGT. The V and J ends lost 5 bases and 3 bases respectively, with 11 bases between them. CDR3 sequence: CASSTALYYEQYV. DNA of the CDR3: TGTGCCAGCAGTACAGCCCTCTACTACGAGCAGTACGTC.

The chain employs TRBV5-1 and TRBJ2-1; 8 bases are shared with TRBD2. Germline V gene lookup returns CDR1 SGHRS and CDR2 YFSETQ. This CDR3 has 17 amino acids. The junction had 12 bases not matched to a gene; V was cut back by 3 bases and J by 4 bases. This chain's CDR3 is CASSSIPSGGFYNEQFF. As DNA, the CDR3 is TGCGCCAGCAGCTCTATACCAAGCGGGGGCTTTTACAATGAGCAGTTCTTC.

V gene TRBV2 combines with J gene TRBJ1-1; D is uncertain. The CDR3 contains 13 residues. CDR1 SNHLY and CDR2 FYNNEI come from the germline V gene. The V end was cut by 7 bases, the J end by 6 bases, with 15 bases between. The CDR3 coding sequence is TGTGCCAGCAAACCGGGCCAGCGGGCTGAAGCTTTCTTT. Protein: CASKPGQRAEAFF.

The V and J genes are TRBV29-1 and TRBJ2-5; unclear D gene. The V end lost 5 bases, the J end lost 1 base, and 11 bases lay between the germline ends. The CDR3 has 13 amino acids. Looked up from germline, CDR1 is SQVTM and CDR2 is ANQGSEA. CDR3 DNA: TGCAGCGTTCGGCTGGACGGCCAAGAGACCCAGTACTTC. Translated, it gives CSVRLDGQETQYF.